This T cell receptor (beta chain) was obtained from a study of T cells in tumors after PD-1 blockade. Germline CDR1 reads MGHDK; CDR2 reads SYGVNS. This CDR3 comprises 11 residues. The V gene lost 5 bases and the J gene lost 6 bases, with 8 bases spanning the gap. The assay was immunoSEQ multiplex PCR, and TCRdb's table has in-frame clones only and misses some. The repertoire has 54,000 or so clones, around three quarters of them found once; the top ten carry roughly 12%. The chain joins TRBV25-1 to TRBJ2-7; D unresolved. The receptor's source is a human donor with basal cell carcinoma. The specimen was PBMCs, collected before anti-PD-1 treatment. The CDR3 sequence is CASSNWFEQYF. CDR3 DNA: TGTGCCAGCAGTAATTGGTTCGAGCAGTACTTC.